These 5 T cell receptor beta chains were all obtained from the same sample, sequenced in a study of OX40 agonist ivuxolimab in advanced cancers. Assay used: immunoSEQ multiplex PCR; TCRdb lists only in-frame clones, some missing. The sample holds about 100,000 clones, over 75% seen once. This sample comprised CD4+ or CD8+ T cells sorted from blood, obtained in a trial of the OX40 agonist ivuxolimab. These TCRs come from an adult with an advanced solid tumor such as melanoma, head and neck, liver or kidney cancer.

V is TRBV28 and J is TRBJ2-7; D is unresolved. Germline V gives CDR1 MDHEN, CDR2 SYDVKM. The CDR3 runs 12 residues. The CDR3 sequence: CATRYARYEQYF. In DNA form, the CDR3 reads TGTGCTACACGCTACGCCCGCTACGAGCAGTACTTC. The full variable domain, in which reference TRBV28 and TRBJ2-7 provide the parts outside the CDR3, is DVKVTQSSRYLVKRTGEKVFLECVQDMDHENMFWYRQDPGLGLRLIYFSYDVKMKEKGDIPEGYSVSREKKERFSLILESASTNQTSMYLCATRYARYEQYFGPGTRLTVT.

The J gene is TRBJ2-7, the V gene TRBV19; 8 nucleotides line up with TRBD1. Germline-derived CDR1 and CDR2 are LNHDA and SQIVND (reference sequence). V lost 6 bases, J lost 6 bases, and 7 bases stayed unmatched. This CDR3 is built from 13 residues. The CDR3 bases are TGTGCCAGTAGCAAAGACAGGGGTCCCGAGCAGTACTTC. It is translated as CASSKDRGPEQYF.

This clone was detected only once. Other DNA sequences within the sample encode an identical CDR3. The genes are TRBV29-1 and TRBJ2-5, with a weak D call TRBD2 (6 bases). V lost 3 bases and J 5 bases, leaving 10 bases between the germline ends. This CDR3 is 12 amino acids long. Germline CDR1 reads SQVTM; CDR2 reads ANQGSEA. CDR3 bases: TGCAGCGTTGACCGGGGGAGGGAGACCCAGTACTTC. Translating gives CSVDRGRETQYF.

This clone has only a few counts. The V gene is TRBV5-1, the J gene TRBJ2-1; tentative D call: TRBD1 (6 bases). The germline V gene encodes CDR1 SGHRS and CDR2 YFSETQ. V was shortened by 1 base and J by 2 bases, with 10 bases between the two germline ends. The CDR3 is 15 amino acids. The CDR3 bases are TGCGCCAGCAGCTTGTTACAGGGAACCTACAATGAGCAGTTCTTC. Translation gives CASSLLQGTYNEQFF.

Points on this clone: Other DNA variants within this sample encode the same CDR3. The chain combines TRBV29-1 with TRBJ1-3; D is unresolved. This CDR3 region has 12 residues. Trimming removed 7 bases at V and 12 bases at J, with 19 bases between. Germline assignment: CDR1 SQVTM and CDR2 ANQGSEA. The CDR3 bases are TGCAGCGCTGCGGGGTTCTTGTCGGACATATATTTT. Translating gives CSAAGFLSDIYF.